This T cell receptor beta chain was recorded in a study of shared clonotypes between healthy human individuals. The CDR3 contains 15 residues. Germline V gene sequence: CDR1 WSHSY, CDR2 SAAADI. V was pared by 0 bases and J by 3 bases, with 3 bases of the junction left unmatched. Clones were sequenced by immunoSEQ multiplex PCR, and TCRdb holds only the in-frame ones, with some missing. The sample consists of over a million clones, more than 65% of them appearing once. This clonotype was obtained from a man between 18 and 29 years old in good health. Sequencing input: memory CD4+ T cells sorted from blood. The subset was: CD45RA-negative fraction. The rearrangement uses TRBV10-2 and TRBJ2-7; 9 nucleotides agree with TRBD2. The CDR3 reads CASSESWTSDYEQYF. The CDR3, as DNA: TGCGCCAGCAGTGAGTCTTGGACTAGCGACTACGAGCAGTACTTC.